The present T cell receptor (beta chain) was sequenced within a study of T cells after yellow fever vaccination (dated by TCRdb to between 2018 and 2021). Some background on the complete study: The SMART-Seq v4 Ultra Low Input RNA kit was used to prepare libraries from fractions with low cell numbers. To track T-cell clones before and after primary and booster YFV17D yellow fever vaccination, bulk TCR alpha and beta repertoires were sequenced longitudinally. Two healthy male donors, one aged 18 to 30 and one aged 30 to 40 years, made up the cohort. Blood was drawn at multiple timepoints before and after primary and secondary immunization, with bulk PBMC replicates and cell subsets isolated.

TCRdb shows the sequencer as Illumina NovaSeq 6000. TCR cDNA was synthesized by 5'RACE template switching, which introduced a universal primer site and unique molecular identifiers. Priming of cDNA synthesis was performed from both the TCR alpha and TCR beta constant segments. Library amplification used two PCR steps, and the second PCR step added sample barcodes and sequencing adapters. Sequencing of libraries was performed on Illumina HiSeq 2500 (2x100 bp) or NovaSeq (2x150 bp). The authors' pipeline ran thus. Reads were demultiplexed and collapsed into UMI consensus sequences with MIGEC, and V(D)J alignment was performed with MiXCR. Clonotypes responding to the vaccine were identified with edgeR on replicate PBMC samples, with the criteria of FDR below 0.01 and a log2 fold change above 5 up to day 15. Each bulk clonotype was labeled CD4 or CD8 based on which sequenced repertoire, CD4 or CD8, contained the clonotype at higher abundance. TCRdb passed the public sequencing reads through fastp at Q25 and MiXCR, retaining productive beta sequences. Every distinct CDR3 protein forms one entry, paired with its most common genes and DNA. The V and J calls and clone size are TCRdb's, not the authors'. For this sample the table gives about 340,000 distinct CDR3 sequences, of which around an eighth were detected only once. Approximately 3.4% of the sample is taken by the ten largest.

The treatment or condition label, read with the paper, signifies: live attenuated yellow fever vaccine strain. PBMCs were isolated from peripheral blood using a standard Ficoll-Paque protocol. Dynabeads CD4 and CD8 positive selection kits were used to isolate the CD4 and CD8 T-cell fractions. TriZol was used to extract RNA from bulk PBMCs, CD4 and CD8 fractions, and dextramer-positive and dextramer-negative fractions. Trimmed from V: 3 bases; trimmed from J: 0 bases; junction bases lacking a gene match: 7. The CDR3 goes from the cysteine to the phenylalanine over 17 residues. Just CDR3 DNA is preserved here, 51 bases in frame from base 1. The germline V gene encodes CDR1 MGHRA and CDR2 YSYEKL. The study at large found these results: Because the study included only a couple of donors, the extent to which the findings can be generalized is limited. FACS-sorted repertoires could contain abundant contaminating clonotypes from the bulk population, so computational filtering was required. The secondary T-cell response was found to be weaker but faster than the primary response, with a peak reached on day 5 rather than on day 15. After the booster, most of the clones that had expanded following primary vaccination were detected again (almost 98% of CD4 and roughly 90% of CD8), which suggests that memory was broadly maintained. A small fraction of clonotypes appeared in both the CD4 and CD8 compartments, likely as a result of convergent recombination.

On this clonotype: The antigen it binds to is not known. No much larger clonotype is one base removed from it; base qualities were not supplied.

This sequence originates from a young man who received the YFV17D yellow fever vaccine. This receptor chain uses TRBV4-1 and TRBJ2-7, with TRBD2 identical over 11 junction bases. The sequencing used CD4+ T cells sorted from PBMCs, collected 15 days after the yellow fever booster vaccination. The CDR3 region has the sequence CASSHDGGTSGSYEQYF. The DNA sequence is given as TGCGCCAGCAGCCATGATGGGGGGACTAGCGGCTCCTACGAGCAGTACTTC.